The T cell receptor beta chain under discussion was sequenced for a study of blood T cell repertoires in COVID-19. Study summary: Samples of COVID-19 (acute and convalescent) were obtained from the United States, Italy and Spain. In each case, the material was cDNA or gDNA derived from T cells, B-cell-depleted T cells, or PBMCs.

The assay was immunoSEQ multiplex PCR, and TCRdb's table has in-frame clones only and misses some. The data hold some 260,000 clones, with about 80% observed a single time. Germline V gene data show CDR1 as LNHDA and CDR2 as SQIVND (reference sequence). Trimming at V came to 6 bases and at J to 0 bases, leaving 8 bases not matched to a gene. This CDR3 is built from 18 residues. This chain uses TRBV19 with TRBJ1-4, with 12 bases that match TRBD1. Material for sequencing was peripheral blood. This sequence was found in a woman over 75 with active or convalescent COVID-19. This chain's CDR3 is CASRSPGTGGTTNEKLFF. DNA of the CDR3: TGTGCCAGTAGGAGCCCCGGGACAGGGGGCACAACTAATGAAAAACTGTTTTTT.